One sample yielded the 27 T cell receptor beta chains listed below, sequenced in a study of neurological immune-mediated disorders. TCRdb used MiXCR to reprocess the 5' RACE reads, holding one entry per CDR3 protein. In the table there are around 80,000 distinct CDR3 sequences, 10% to 13% of which are singletons. The sample consisted of PBMCs. The receptors originated from a man in his forties in good health.

The chain employs TRBV20-1 and TRBJ2-3, with a weak D call TRBD2 (5 bases). Germline V lookup: CDR1 DFQATT, CDR2 SNEGSKA (reference sequence). Trimming stripped 0 bases from V and 1 base from J, with 11 bases between. This CDR3 spans 15 amino acids. The CDR3 nucleotides read TGCAGTGCTAGAGACTGGCGGGCCGGCACAGATACGCAGTATTTT. Protein product: CSARDWRAGTDTQYF.

This clonotype was observed at least ten times. This CDR3 is CASSYSSSGGLTDTQYF. As DNA, the CDR3 is TGTGCCAGCAGTTACTCCTCTAGCGGGGGCCTCACAGATACGCAGTATTTT. The chain uses TRBV6-6 and TRBJ2-3, with 10 bases that match TRBD2. Germline CDR1 reads MNHNY; CDR2 reads SVGAGI (reference sequence). V lost 0 bases and J lost 2; bases outside the gene matches: 5. The CDR3 contains 17 residues.

This clonotype was observed a few times. The chain joins TRBV29-1 to TRBJ2-5; the match to TRBD2 covers 7 bases. The germline V gene encodes CDR1 SQVTM and CDR2 ANQGSEA. After removal of 4 bases from V and 2 bases from J, the junction contained 7 bases not matched to a gene. This CDR3 is built from 14 residues. The CDR3 sequence: CSVVGWEGQETQYF. CDR3 nucleotides: TGCAGCGTTGTCGGGTGGGAGGGGCAAGAGACCCAGTACTTC.

Ten or more counts support this clonotype. The chain links TRBV29-1 to TRBJ2-7; D remains ambiguous. Germline V gives CDR1 SQVTM, CDR2 ANQGSEA. V was shortened by 0 bases and J by 7 bases, with 7 bases between the two germline ends. The CDR3 is made up of 11 amino acids. The CDR3 protein is CSVEEFQEQYF. DNA for the CDR3: TGCAGCGTTGAAGAATTCCAGGAGCAGTACTTC.

This clonotype was observed many times. V and J are TRBV9 and TRBJ2-5; D unclear. V was trimmed by 0 bases and J by 1 base, leaving 4 bases between them. The CDR3 extends over 13 amino acids. Germline-derived CDR1 and CDR2 are SGDLS and YYNGEE. The CDR3 region is CASSVDSQETQYF. CDR3 nucleotide sequence: TGTGCCAGCAGCGTAGACAGCCAAGAGACCCAGTACTTC.

This clonotype was counted many times. J is TRBJ2-2 and V is TRBV20-1; possible D gene TRBD1, 6 bases. Germline loops: CDR1 DFQATT, CDR2 SNEGSKA (reference sequence). The CDR3 consists of 13 residues. The V gene lost 3 bases and the J gene lost 7 bases, with 12 bases spanning the gap. This chain's CDR3 is CSARNRAGGELFF. The CDR3 coding sequence is TGCAGTGCTAGGAACAGGGCCGGCGGGGAGCTGTTTTTT.

The table lists this clonotype with many counts. This chain uses TRBV20-1 with TRBJ2-3, with D possibly being TRBD2 (5 bases). V was trimmed by 0 bases and J by 4 bases, leaving 23 bases between them. The CDR3 has 18 amino acids. Per the germline V gene, CDR1 is DFQATT and CDR2 is SNEGSKA (reference sequence). CDR3 protein: CSARDYPGLPSVPDTQYF. The CDR3 DNA reads as TGCAGTGCTAGAGATTATCCCGGACTCCCGTCGGTGCCAGATACGCAGTATTTT.

There are many counts of this clonotype. The chain links TRBV20-1 to TRBJ2-2, with D uncertain. The CDR3 spans 13 residues. The germline V gene has CDR1 DFQATT and CDR2 SNEGSKA (reference sequence). Between the trimmed V and J ends, which lost 3 bases and 6 bases, there was a span of 11 bases. In nucleotides, the CDR3 is TGCAGTGCTAGTTCTGGCTGGGCCGGGGAGCTGTTTTTT. Amino acid sequence: CSASSGWAGELFF.

In this sample, this clonotype turned up many times. V usage is TRBV7-2 and J usage is TRBJ2-2; TRBD2 matches 7 bases. V shed 5 bases, J shed 4 bases, and the junction held 7 bases outside the gene matches. The CDR3 is 15 amino acids. Germline V gene lookup returns CDR1 SGHTA and CDR2 FQGNSA. This CDR3 reads CASSIRGDATGELFF. Written as DNA, the CDR3 is TGTGCCAGCAGCATCCGGGGGGATGCCACCGGGGAGCTGTTTTTT.

This clonotype was counted ten times or more. V usage is TRBV7-3 and J usage is TRBJ2-2, with D possibly matching TRBD1 (6 bases). Germline V gives CDR1 SGHTA, CDR2 FQGTGA. The CDR3 runs 13 residues. V was trimmed by 5 bases and J by 5 bases, leaving 9 bases between them. Here the CDR3 reads CASSRTVTGELFF. The CDR3 DNA follows: TGTGCCAGCAGCCGGACAGTTACCGGGGAGCTGTTTTTT.

In this sample, this clonotype turned up many times. This sequence joins TRBV29-1 and TRBJ1-1; D gene unclear. Germline CDR1 is SQVTM and CDR2 is ANQGSEA. This CDR3 has 13 amino acids. The V gene lost 6 bases and the J gene lost 1 base, with 12 bases spanning the gap. The CDR3 nucleotides read TGCAGCGTACTAACCTCCCGGAACACTGAAGCTTTCTTT. It codes for CSVLTSRNTEAFF.

This clonotype was counted at least ten times. CDR3 sequence (DNA): TGCAGTTCCTATGGGCTAGTTACAGATACGCAGTATTTT. Translation gives CSSYGLVTDTQYF. The chain combines TRBV20-1 with TRBJ2-3, with D unresolved. Per germline, CDR1 DFQATT and CDR2 SNEGSKA (reference sequence). Trimming left V 8 bases short and J 3 bases short, with 15 bases between. The CDR3 length is 13 residues.

This clonotype was counted ten times or more. The gene calls are TRBV7-3 and TRBJ2-1; no clear D gene. The germline V gene encodes CDR1 SGHTA and CDR2 FQGTGA. V gave up 2 bases and J gave up 7 bases, with 9 bases separating them. The CDR3 contains 13 residues. The CDR3 protein is CASSLFWANEQFF. CDR3 coding DNA: TGTGCCAGCAGCTTATTCTGGGCAAATGAGCAGTTCTTC.

This clonotype was seen more than once but under ten times. This chain connects TRBV7-6 to TRBJ2-7, with TRBD2 matching over 11 bases. The V segment lost 3 bases and the J segment 5 bases; nucleotides outside the gene matches: 3. CDR1 SGHVS and CDR2 FNYEAQ come from the germline V gene. This CDR3 region has 14 residues. The CDR3 sequence: CASSFGTSGDEQYF. The DNA for the CDR3 is TGTGCCAGCAGCTTTGGGACTAGCGGCGACGAGCAGTACTTC.

This clonotype was counted at least ten times. This sequence joins TRBV18 and TRBJ2-3; D remains ambiguous. This CDR3 has 15 amino acids. Germline loops: CDR1 KGHSH, CDR2 LQKENI. V lost 6 bases and J 6 bases, leaving 19 bases between the germline ends. CDR3 residues: CASSPPQVPGDTQYF. CDR3 bases: TGTGCCAGCTCGCCCCCCCAGGTACCGGGTGATACGCAGTATTTT.

This clonotype was picked up many times. The J gene is TRBJ1-2, the V gene TRBV20-1, with D possibly matching TRBD1 (6 bases). Germline V CDR1 and CDR2: DFQATT, SNEGSKA (reference sequence). This CDR3 spans 14 amino acids. Trimming cost V 4 bases and J 2 bases, with 14 bases left between them. The CDR3: CSAIAPGDNYGYTF. The CDR3 DNA follows: TGCAGTGCTATAGCTCCAGGGGACAACTATGGCTACACCTTC.

In its sample, this clonotype was seen a few times. This chain uses TRBV29-1 with TRBJ2-1; 10 bases are a match to TRBD2. V lost 5 bases, J lost 2 bases, and 9 bases stayed unmatched. The CDR3 spans 16 residues. Germline CDR1 reads SQVTM; CDR2 reads ANQGSEA. CDR3 in amino acids: CSVTSTSGITYNEQFF. The CDR3 nucleotides read TGCAGCGTTACCTCCACTAGCGGGATCACCTACAATGAGCAGTTCTTC.

This clonotype appeared many times. The chain recombines TRBV20-1 with TRBJ1-1; D is unresolved. CDR3 length: 13 amino acids. The V end was cut by 0 bases, the J end by 5 bases, with 10 bases between. Germline lookup yields CDR1 DFQATT and CDR2 SNEGSKA (reference sequence). CDR3 coding DNA: TGCAGTGCTAGAGAATGGGCTGGGACTGAAGCTTTCTTT. Translating it yields CSAREWAGTEAFF.

Many counts were recorded for this clonotype. V gene TRBV7-9 combines with J gene TRBJ2-7; weak D call: TRBD1 (6 bases). In germline, CDR1 is SEHNR, CDR2 FQNEAQ (reference sequence). V lost 2 bases, J lost 5 bases, and 19 bases lay in between. The CDR3 contains 16 residues. The CDR3 coding sequence is TGTGCCAGCAGCTTACCACTAAAATCACAGGGAAACGAGCAGTACTTC. Translating gives CASSLPLKSQGNEQYF. The complete variable domain, with remaining parts taken from reference TRBV7-9 and TRBJ2-7, reads DTGVSQNPRHKITKRGQNVTFRCDPISEHNRLYWYRQTLGQGPEFLTYFQNEAQLEKSRLLSDRFSAERPKGSFSTLEIQRTEQGDSAMYLCASSLPLKSQGNEQYFGPGTRLTVT.

The rearrangement joins TRBV7-3 to TRBJ1-5, with D perhaps TRBD1 (5 bases). Germline values: CDR1 SGHTA, CDR2 FQGTGA. V lost 1 base to trimming and J lost 5 bases, with 12 bases between them. The CDR3 extends over 15 amino acids. The CDR3 bases are TGTGCCAGCAGCTTAATCAAGAGGGGAGATCAGCCCCAGCATTTT. Its translation: CASSLIKRGDQPQHF.

In its sample, this clonotype was seen many times. This chain links TRBV28 with TRBJ2-7, with TRBD2 matching 10 bases. Trimming cost V 9 bases and J 5 bases; bases outside gene matches: 10. This CDR3 is built from 14 residues. Germline loops: CDR1 MDHEN, CDR2 SYDVKM. CDR3 DNA: TGTGCCAGTAGGACTAGCGGTAACCAACACGAGCAGTACTTC. Translating gives CASRTSGNQHEQYF.

This clonotype was counted between two and nine times. A much larger clone lies a single base off, so this may be a read error. V and J are TRBV10-3 and TRBJ2-5; D call uncertain. The CDR3 is 13 amino acids. Per germline, CDR1 ENHRY and CDR2 SYGVKD. CDR3 sequence: CAIRGSIQETLYF. The CDR3 DNA is TGTGCCATCAGGGGCAGCATACAAGAGACCCTGTACTTC.

V usage is TRBV5-1 and J usage is TRBJ1-2; a possible D gene is TRBD1 (5 bases). Trimming stripped 1 base from V and 5 bases from J, with 15 bases between. Germline lookup yields CDR1 SGHRS and CDR2 YFSETQ. This CDR3 is built from 15 residues. Here the CDR3 reads CASSLSPGSGYGYTF. CDR3 DNA sequence: TGCGCCAGCAGCTTGAGTCCCGGGTCAGGGTATGGCTACACCTTC. The full variable domain, with the rest looked up from reference TRBV5-1 and TRBJ1-2, is KAGVTQTPRYLIKTRGQQVTLSCSPISGHRSVSWYQQTPGQGLQFLFEYFSETQRNKGNFPGRFSGRQFSNSRSEMNVSTLELGDSALYLCASSLSPGSGYGYTFGSGTRLTVV.

The table lists this clonotype with many counts. The chain uses TRBV5-6 and TRBJ2-7; no clear D gene. The CDR3 runs 12 residues. Germline V gives CDR1 SGHDT, CDR2 YYEEEE. V lost 5 bases and J 7 bases, leaving 13 bases between the germline ends. The CDR3 sequence: CASSLLLSEQYF. The CDR3 region has the DNA TGTGCCAGCAGTCTCCTTCTAAGTGAGCAGTACTTC.

Many counts were recorded for this clonotype. The genes are TRBV11-2 and TRBJ2-1; 7 nucleotides line up with TRBD1. CDR1 and CDR2 (germline): SGHAT, FQNNGV. V gave up 5 bases and J gave up 4 bases; unmatched junction bases: 8. The length of the CDR3 is 15 residues. The CDR3 DNA reads TGTGCCAGCAGCCCTCAAGGACAGGTTTACAATGAGCAGTTCTTC. Protein product: CASSPQGQVYNEQFF.

In its sample, this clonotype was seen many times. J is TRBJ2-5 and V is TRBV7-2, with D perhaps matching TRBD2 (6 bases). V was pared by 5 bases and J by 2 bases, with 15 bases between. Looked up from germline, CDR1 is SGHTA and CDR2 is FQGNSA. There are 15 residues in the CDR3. The CDR3 nucleotides read TGTGCCAGCAGCCTAAACTTAGCGGAGCAAGAGACCCAGTACTTC. It encodes CASSLNLAEQETQYF.

This clonotype was counted many times. The CDR3 DNA reads TGCAGTGCTAGAGGACAGGGGGCGTTCGGCTACACCTTC. Protein product: CSARGQGAFGYTF. V is TRBV20-1 and J is TRBJ1-2; 10 bases align to TRBD1. In germline, CDR1 is DFQATT, CDR2 SNEGSKA (reference sequence). V dropped 1 base and J dropped 8; count of bases not matched to a gene: 4. This CDR3 has 13 amino acids.